This record concerns one TCR beta chain sequence. The antigen is not known. The protocol was immunoSEQ multiplex PCR, while the TCRdb copy is restricted to in-frame clones and leaves out a portion. The profile shows about 23,000 clones, 90% of them singletons. The sample is drawn from a study of graft-versus-host responses after intestinal transplantation. The wider study: Anti-thymocyte globulin induction preceded roughly 3 years of tacrolimus and steroid maintenance in all recipients.

Study-wide findings and caveats: Detected in recipient marrow were GvH clones, some of which were first observed in ileum or blood. In patients with graft-donor T cell macrochimerism, allograft graft-versus-host to host-versus-graft clonal ratios were high.

The length of the CDR3 is 15 residues. J lost 6 bases, V lost 0 bases, and 3 bases had no gene match. The germline CDR1 and CDR2 sequences are SGDLS and YYNGEE. The rearrangement links TRBV9 to TRBJ2-1; TRBD2 agrees at 10 bases. The sequence was obtained from a human patient who received an intestinal transplant, so some T cells may come from the graft donor. The sequencing used PBMCs, collected around 40 days after intestinal transplant. The CDR3 DNA sequence: TGTGCCAGCAGCGTAGGGGCTAGCGGGAGCAATGAGCAGTTCTTC. Translated, it gives CASSVGASGSNEQFF.